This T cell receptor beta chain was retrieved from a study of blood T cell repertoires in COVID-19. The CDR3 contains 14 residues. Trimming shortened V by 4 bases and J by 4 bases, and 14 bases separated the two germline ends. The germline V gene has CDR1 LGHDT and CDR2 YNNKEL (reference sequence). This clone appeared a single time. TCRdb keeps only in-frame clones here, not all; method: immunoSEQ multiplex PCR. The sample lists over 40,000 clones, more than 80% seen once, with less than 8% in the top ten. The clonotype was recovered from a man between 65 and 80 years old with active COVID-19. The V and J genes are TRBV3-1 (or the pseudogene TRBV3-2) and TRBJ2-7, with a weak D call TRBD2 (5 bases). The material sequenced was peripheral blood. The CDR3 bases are TGTGCCAGCAGCCGTACTAGTTCGACGTACGAGCAGTACTTC. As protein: CASSRTSSTYEQYF.